The 2 T cell receptor beta chains in this list originate from one sample, sequenced in a study of STAT5B mutations in CD4+ large granular lymphocyte leukemia. Method: immunoSEQ multiplex PCR; TCRdb's copy keeps in-frame clones and lacks some. In the table there are approximately 31,000 clones, around 67% of which are singletons. The sequenced material came from CD4+ T cells from blood buffy coats. These receptors originate from a human donor in good health.

The V and J genes are TRBV19 and TRBJ2-3; 9 bases match TRBD1. J gave up 2 bases and V 10 bases, and 7 bases lay outside the gene matches. From germline, CDR1 is LNHDA and CDR2 SQIVND (reference sequence). This CDR3 has 14 amino acids. The CDR3 DNA follows: TGTGCCACCTCGGACAGGGGTGCCACAGATACGCAGTATTTT. Encoded protein: CATSDRGATDTQYF.

The CDR3 DNA follows: TGTGCCAGCAGCGTCCGGGACAGGGGAGGAGATACGCAGTATTTT. This gives the protein CASSVRDRGGDTQYF. The genes are TRBV9 and TRBJ2-3, with 10 bases fitting TRBD1. The junction had 5 bases not matched to a gene; V was cut back by 2 bases and J by 5 bases. This CDR3 spans 15 amino acids. The V gene's germline CDR1 is SGDLS and CDR2 YYNGEE. The variable domain in full, with the rest retrieved from reference TRBV9 and TRBJ2-3, is DSGVTQTPKHLITATGQRVTLRCSPRSGDLSVYWYQQSLDQGLQFLIQYYNGEERAKGNILERFSAQQFPDLHSELNLSSLELGDSALYFCASSVRDRGGDTQYFGPGTRLTVL.